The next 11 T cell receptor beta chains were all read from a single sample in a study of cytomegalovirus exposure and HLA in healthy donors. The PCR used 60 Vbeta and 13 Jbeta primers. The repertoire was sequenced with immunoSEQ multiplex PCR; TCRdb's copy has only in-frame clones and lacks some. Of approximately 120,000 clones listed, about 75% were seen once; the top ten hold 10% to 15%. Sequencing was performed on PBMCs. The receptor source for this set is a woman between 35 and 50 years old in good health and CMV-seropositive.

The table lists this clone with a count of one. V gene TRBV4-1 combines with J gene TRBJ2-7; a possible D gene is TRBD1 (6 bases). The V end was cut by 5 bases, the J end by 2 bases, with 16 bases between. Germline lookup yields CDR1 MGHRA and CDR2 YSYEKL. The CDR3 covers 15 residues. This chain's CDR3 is CASSMVQGFAYEQYF. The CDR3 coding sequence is TGCGCCAGCAGCATGGTACAGGGATTTGCCTACGAGCAGTACTTC.

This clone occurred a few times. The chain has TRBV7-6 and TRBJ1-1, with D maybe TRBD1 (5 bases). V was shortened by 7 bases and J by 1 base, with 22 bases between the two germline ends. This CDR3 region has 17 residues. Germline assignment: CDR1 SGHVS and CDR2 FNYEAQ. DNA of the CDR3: TGTGCCAGCATCTCGATTGACAGTCAAAATAAGAACACTGAAGCTTTCTTT. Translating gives CASISIDSQNKNTEAFF.

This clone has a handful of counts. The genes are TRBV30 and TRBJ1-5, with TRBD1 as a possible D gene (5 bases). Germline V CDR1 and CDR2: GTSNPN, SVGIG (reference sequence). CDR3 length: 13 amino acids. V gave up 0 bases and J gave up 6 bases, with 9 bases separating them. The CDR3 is CAWSVRGFQPQHF. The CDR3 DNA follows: TGTGCCTGGAGTGTAAGGGGATTTCAGCCCCAGCATTTT.

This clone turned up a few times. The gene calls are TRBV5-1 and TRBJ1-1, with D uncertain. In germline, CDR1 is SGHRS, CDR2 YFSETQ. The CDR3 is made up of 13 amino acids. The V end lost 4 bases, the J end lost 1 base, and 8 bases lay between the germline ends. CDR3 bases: TGCGCCAGCAGCCCGAGTGAGAACACTGAAGCTTTCTTT. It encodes CASSPSENTEAFF.

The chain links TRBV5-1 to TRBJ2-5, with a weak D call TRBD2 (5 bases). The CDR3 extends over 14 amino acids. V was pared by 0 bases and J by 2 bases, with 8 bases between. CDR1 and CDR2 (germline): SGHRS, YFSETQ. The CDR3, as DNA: TGCGCCAGCAGCTTGGCCGCGGGTCAAGAGACCCAGTACTTC. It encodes CASSLAAGQETQYF.

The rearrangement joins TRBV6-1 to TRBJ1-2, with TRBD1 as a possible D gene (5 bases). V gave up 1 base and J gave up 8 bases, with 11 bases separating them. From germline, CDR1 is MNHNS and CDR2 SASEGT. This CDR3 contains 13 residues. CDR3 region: CASSEEGSRGYTF. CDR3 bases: TGTGCCAGCAGTGAAGAGGGGTCAAGAGGCTACACCTTC.

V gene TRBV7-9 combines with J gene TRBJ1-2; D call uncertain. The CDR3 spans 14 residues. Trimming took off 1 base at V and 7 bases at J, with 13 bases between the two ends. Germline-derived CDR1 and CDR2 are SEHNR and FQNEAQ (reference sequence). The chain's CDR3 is CASSLDAVSRGYTF. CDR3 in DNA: TGTGCCAGCAGCTTAGATGCAGTGTCCCGTGGCTACACCTTC.

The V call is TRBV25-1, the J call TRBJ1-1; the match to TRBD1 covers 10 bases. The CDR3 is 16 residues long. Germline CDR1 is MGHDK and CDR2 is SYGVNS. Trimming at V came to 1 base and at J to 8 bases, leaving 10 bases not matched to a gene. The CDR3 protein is CASSELTRTGGLEAFF. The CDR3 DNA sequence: TGTGCCAGCAGTGAATTGACGAGGACAGGGGGGTTAGAAGCTTTCTTT.

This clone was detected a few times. CDR3 residues: CASREPGSGQHF. In DNA form, the CDR3 reads TGTGCCAGTAGGGAACCAGGGTCCGGCCAGCATTTT. The V gene is TRBV19, the J gene TRBJ1-5, with a tentative D call TRBD1 (5 bases). Trimming cost V 6 bases and J 12 bases, with 15 bases left between them. Germline CDR1 LNHDA, CDR2 SQIVND (reference sequence). The CDR3 is 12 residues long.

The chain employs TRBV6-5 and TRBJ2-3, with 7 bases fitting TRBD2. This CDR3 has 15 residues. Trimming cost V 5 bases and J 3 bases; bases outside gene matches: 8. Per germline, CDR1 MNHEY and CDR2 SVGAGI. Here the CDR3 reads CASSGRGALTDTQYF. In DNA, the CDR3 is TGTGCCAGCAGTGGGAGGGGCGCATTGACAGATACGCAGTATTTT.

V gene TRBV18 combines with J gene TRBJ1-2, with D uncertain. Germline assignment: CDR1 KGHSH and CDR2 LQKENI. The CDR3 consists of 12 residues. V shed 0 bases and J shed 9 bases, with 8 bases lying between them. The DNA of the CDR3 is TGTGCCAGCTCACCACCGGAGAGGAGCTACACCTTC. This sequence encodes CASSPPERSYTF.